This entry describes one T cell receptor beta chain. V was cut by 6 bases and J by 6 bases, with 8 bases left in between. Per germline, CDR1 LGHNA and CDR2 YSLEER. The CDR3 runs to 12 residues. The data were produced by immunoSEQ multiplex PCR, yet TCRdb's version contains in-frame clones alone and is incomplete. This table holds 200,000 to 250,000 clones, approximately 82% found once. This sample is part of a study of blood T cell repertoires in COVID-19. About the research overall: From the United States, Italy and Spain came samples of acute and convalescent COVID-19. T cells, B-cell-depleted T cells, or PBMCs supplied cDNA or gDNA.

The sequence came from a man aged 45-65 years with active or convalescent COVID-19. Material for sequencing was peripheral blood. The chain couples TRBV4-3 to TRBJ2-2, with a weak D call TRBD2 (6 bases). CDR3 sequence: CASRREAGELFF. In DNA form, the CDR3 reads TGCGCCAGCAGGAGGGAGGCCGGGGAGCTGTTTTTT.